This T cell receptor beta chain was sequenced for a study of shared clonotypes between healthy human individuals (TCRdb year 2020). Background on the whole study: A couple of women and a few men aged 18 to 49 years were included in the cohort. For each donor, CD4 naive and CD4 memory were each run on three plates, CD8 naive on two plates, and CD8 memory on one plate. To estimate repertoire size and how much clonotype sharing occurs between individuals, the study deeply sequenced the blood TCR repertoires of five healthy adults. To increase sequencing depth and limit assay-specific biases, different laboratories used diverse techniques to prepare libraries and sequence TCR repertoires. Per donor, leukapheresis produced somewhere between about 0.94 and 9 billion PBMCs. Study-wide conclusions, independent of this receptor: Rarefaction of sorted-subset datasets indicated incomplete sequencing despite the large sequencing depth. Clonotypes shared by all four sorted-subset donors showed higher generation probabilities than non-shared clonotypes. About 5% of naive CD4, around 3.5% of naive CD8, 2% to 2.5% of memory CD4, and 0.35% to 0.4% of memory CD8 clonotypes were shared across several donors. Pairwise subsampling led to the expectation that sequencing depth would affect the degree of clonotype sharing among donors. Because the study included a small number of donors, the genetic and exposure-history diversity represented was limited. Sampling was restricted to blood, and TCR repertoires in tissues likely differ from the TCR repertoires found in blood. Larger estimated clonotype richness was generally found for naive subsets than for memory subsets.

CD8 naive samples were CD45RO-negative cells positively selected for CCR7, giving a CD45RA+CCR7+ population that excluded TemRA cells. Donors were healthy HIV-negative adults with no recently reported acute infections or vaccinations. Only Caucasian adults living in Nashville, Tennessee, USA were represented among the donors. After blood collection by leukapheresis, PBMCs were isolated using Ficoll-Histopaque density gradient centrifugation and then cryopreserved in the vapor phase of liquid nitrogen. Analytical flow cytometry was used to check the purity and quantity of each magnetically sorted T cell population. From each sorted fraction, genomic DNA was isolated and quantified by UV absorbance on a Nanodrop 2000c. V is shortened by 9 bases, J by 2 bases, and the region joining them spans 18 bases. Taken from the germline V gene (reference sequence), the CDR1 and CDR2 loops are LNHNV and YYDKDF. The cysteine opens and the phenylalanine closes a CDR3 of 15 amino acids. Of all the DNA, just the CDR3 is kept, 45 bases in frame from base 1.

TCR CDR3 regions were amplified from genomic DNA by multiplex PCR using the deep immunoSEQ assay. For each cell subset, the extracted genomic DNA was distributed evenly across all wells of several immunoSEQ 96-well plates, and each plate served as one replicate. For sorted subsets, around 0.2 ug of genomic DNA, equivalent to 25,000 to 35,000 T cell genomes, went into each replicate PCR. Purified libraries were measured with a Qubit 3.0 fluorometer, size-checked on a Bioanalyzer 2100, and measured again with the KAPA Library Quantification kit. A separate single-read 150-cycle Illumina NextSeq 550 flow cell was used to sequence each immunoSEQ 96-well plate. Under the source paper's analysis protocol: Because the immunoSEQ output included only junctional sequences and no quality scores, the filtering could not be the same as the filtering used for full-length reads. To assign V/J genes and CDR3, sequences were annotated using PyIR, a Python wrapper for IgBLAST v1.9, with IMGT germline references. Reads were removed for weak V/J assignments (E-value above 1e-6), missing CDR3, stop codons, out-of-frame junctions, or ambiguous translated residues. V3J clonotypes were defined as sequences sharing an identical inferred V gene, J gene, and CDR3 amino acid sequence. Percentage overlap between repertoires was calculated by dividing the number of shared unique clonotypes by the size of the smaller repertoire. Three approaches were used to assess repertoire richness: RTK rarefaction, the Chao1 estimator, and Recon v2.1 estimates of unobserved clonotypes. OLGA was used to compute generation probabilities for all TCRbeta clonotypes that the gDNA method yielded from a handful of donors. Sourced from immuneACCESS, this table was stored by TCRdb with only in-frame sequences that have V and J called. A share of the clones is absent; for the studies checked, an unresolved V gene accounts for under half, and the remainder has no known explanation. For V, J and clone size, that table is used; D and trimming come from the DNA. The sample profile shows under 2,000,000 clones; about 95% of them were found once. Together, the top ten hold 0.9% to 1.5% of the sample.

With respect to this clone: Its specific antigen is unknown. Base qualities were left out, and no much larger clone turns up one base away.

Sequencing was done on a sample of naive CD8+ T cells sorted from blood. Read against the paper, the sample's cell subset or site label means: CD45RA+CCR7+. This chain joins TRBV15 to TRBJ2-3; the D call could be TRBD1 or TRBD2, with each sharing 7 bases. The source is a man between 18 and 29 years old in good health. The sequenced DNA is TGTGCCACGGGCGGGGGACAGACCTACACAGATACGCAGTATTTT. It specifies CATGGGQTYTDTQYF.